This is a list of T cell receptor beta chains from one sample in a study of Ad26.COV2.S vaccination and SARS-CoV-2 variants. The assay was immunoSEQ multiplex PCR, and TCRdb's table has in-frame clones only and misses some. The sample holds about 280,000 clones, about 87% seen once. The sample in question was peripheral blood, obtained in a trial of Ad26.COV2.S vaccine versus placebo. The receptors were gathered from a person between 18 and 60 years old who received the Ad26.COV2.S COVID-19 vaccine or a placebo. CDR3s include the opening cysteine and the closing phenylalanine or tryptophan. The order of the fields is clone size, J gene, D gene, V gene, CDR3 DNA, CDR3 protein. A D gene is named only where the DNA matches it firmly. Size tells how often a clone was seen (once, few, many) or the class of an expanded clone, and some rows leave it out.

>NA|TRBJ2-7|NA|TRBV11-2
TGTGCCAGCAGCTTAGTTGGGATAGTCGAGCAGTACTTC
CASSLVGIVEQYF
>NA|TRBJ2-2|TRBD1|TRBV5-8
TGTGCCAGCAGCTTTACTGGACAGGGAATTAACACCGGGGAGCTGTTTTTT
CASSFTGQGINTGELFF
>NA|TRBJ2-1|TRBD2|TRBV19
TGTGCCAGTAGTACACACCCGGGACTAGCGGGAAGATGGGGCAATGAGCAGTTCTTC
CASSTHPGLAGRWGNEQFF
>NA|TRBJ1-5|NA|TRBV7-8
TGTGCCAGCAGCTTAGAAGACAGACAGCCCCAGCATTTT
CASSLEDRQPQHF
>NA|TRBJ1-2|TRBD1|TRBV11-2
TGTGCCAGCAGCTCTGACAGGGGAGTAGGCGGCTACACCTTC
CASSSDRGVGGYTF
>once|TRBJ2-7|TRBD1|TRBV7-6
TGTGCCAGCAGCCCGGGGTCAGGGGGCGAGCAGTACTTC
CASSPGSGGEQYF
>NA|TRBJ2-5|TRBD2|TRBV3-1/TRBV3-2
TGTGCCAGCAGCCAGGAACCTAGCGGCAGCTCGACCCAGTACTTC
CASSQEPSGSSTQYF
>NA|TRBJ2-3|NA|TRBV2
TGTGCCAGCAGTGAAGGGGCAGGGAAAGGCCCAGATACGCAGTATTTT
CASSEGAGKGPDTQYF
>NA|TRBJ2-5|NA|TRBV20-1
TGCAGTGTACAGGGTCGGGAGACCCAGTACTTC
CSVQGRETQYF
>NA|TRBJ2-5|TRBD2|TRBV7-8
TGTGCCAGCAGCTTTAGCGGGGGGGCCGGAGAGACCCAGTACTTC
CASSFSGGAGETQYF
>NA|TRBJ2-3|NA|TRBV7-8
TGTGCCAGCAGCTCCTGGCGGGGGCAAGATACGCAGTATTTT
CASSSWRGQDTQYF
>NA|TRBJ1-2|NA|TRBV5-1
TGCGCCAGCGCGCAGGAGGCTAACTATGGCTACACCTTC
CASAQEANYGYTF
>NA|TRBJ2-6|TRBD1|TRBV12-5
TGTGCTAGTGGTTTGACTACAGGGGTGGGGGCCAACGTCCTGACTTTC
CASGLTTGVGANVLTF
>NA|TRBJ1-6|TRBD1|TRBV3-1/TRBV3-2
TGTGCCAGCAGCCAAGATATGGCAGGGGGCAACTCACCCCTCCACTTT
CASSQDMAGGNSPLHF
>NA|TRBJ2-7|NA|TRBV4-2
TGTGCCAGCAGCCAAGTCAGGGCAGGGTCCTACGAGCAGTACTTC
CASSQVRAGSYEQYF
>once|TRBJ1-1|NA|TRBV4-2
TGTGCCAGCAGCCGAAGGGCAGGAGAGACTGAAGCTTTCTTT
CASSRRAGETEAFF
>once|TRBJ1-2|TRBD1|TRBV6-5
TGTGCCAGCACCAGAGACAGGGCCTATGGCTACACCTTC
CASTRDRAYGYTF
>few|TRBJ2-7|TRBD1|TRBV20-1
TGCAGTGGGACAGGGGGTTTCGAGCAGTACTTC
CSGTGGFEQYF
>NA|TRBJ1-1|NA|TRBV7-2
TGTGCCAGCAGACAGCCGCCGGGCACTGAAGCTTTCTTT
CASRQPPGTEAFF
>NA|TRBJ1-1|NA|TRBV29-1
TGCAGCGTCCGGACCGACGGCAACACTGAAGCTTTCTTT
CSVRTDGNTEAFF
>NA|TRBJ2-7|NA|TRBV27
TGTGCCAGCAGTCCGGGACCGTTCTACGAGCAGTACTTC
CASSPGPFYEQYF
>NA|TRBJ2-7|NA|TRBV4-3
TGCGCCAGCAGCCAGTCAAGAGGAAGTCAGGGGAGGTCCTACGAGCAGTACTTC
CASSQSRGSQGRSYEQYF
>NA|TRBJ1-2|NA|TRBV29-1
TGCAGCATACTAACAGGGTTCTATGGCTACACCTTC
CSILTGFYGYTF
>NA|TRBJ2-7|TRBD2|TRBV7-2
TGTGCCAGCAGTCGAAGACTAGCGGGAGGGTACGAGCAGTACTTC
CASSRRLAGGYEQYF
>NA|TRBJ2-7|TRBD1|TRBV7-2
TGTGCCAGCAGAGTGGACAGGACCCCCTACGAGCAGTACTTC
CASRVDRTPYEQYF